The 18 T cell receptor beta chains presented below share a single source sample, sequenced in a study of cytomegalovirus exposure and HLA in healthy donors. TCRdb's copy holds only in-frame clones and misses some; the assay was immunoSEQ multiplex PCR. Of tens of thousands of clones listed, 80% to 90% are singletons. Sample: PBMCs. The receptors come from a woman in her thirties in good health and CMV-seronegative.

The CDR3 here is CASSPPGVPETQYF. The CDR3 DNA reads as TGTGCCAGCAGCCCGCCGGGAGTGCCAGAGACCCAGTACTTC. This rearrangement joins TRBV6-1 to TRBJ2-5, with D tentatively TRBD2 (6 bases). Deletions cut 6 bases from V and 4 bases from J, with 15 bases between. This CDR3 comprises 14 residues. The V gene's germline CDR1 is MNHNS and CDR2 SASEGT.

This chain joins TRBV10-3 and TRBJ1-5, with D possibly TRBD1 on 5 matching bases. Germline V gives CDR1 ENHRY, CDR2 SYGVKD. V lost 3 bases, J lost 2 bases, and 23 bases lay in between. The CDR3 length is 19 residues. The CDR3 DNA sequence: TGTGCCATCAGTGACTCCAAAACCGGGATATCGGGGGGCAATCAGCCCCAGCATTTT. Translated, it gives CAISDSKTGISGGNQPQHF.

J is TRBJ1-4 and V is TRBV28, with a weak D call TRBD1 (5 bases). V lost 6 bases, J lost 8 bases, and 25 bases lay in between. Looked up from germline, CDR1 is MDHEN and CDR2 is SYDVKM. CDR3 size: 17 residues. In DNA form, the CDR3 reads TGTGCCAGCAGACGAGTTCGGGGGAGTGGGTTGAGGGAAAAACTGTTTTTT. Translation: CASRRVRGSGLREKLFF.

The chain uses TRBV27 and TRBJ2-3, with TRBD2 identical over 12 bases. The CDR3 length is 16 residues. The J segment lost 3 bases and the V segment lost 5 bases, leaving 6 bases of the junction unmatched. CDR1 and CDR2 from the germline V gene are MNHEY and SMNVEV (reference sequence). The CDR3 coding sequence is TGTGCCAGCAGTAGACGGACTAGCGGGACTACAGATACGCAGTATTTT. Its protein product is CASSRRTSGTTDTQYF.

The chain employs TRBV29-1 and TRBJ1-1; the D gene is possibly TRBD1 (5 bases). V lost 6 bases to trimming and J lost 0 bases, with 11 bases between them. Germline V lookup: CDR1 SQVTM, CDR2 ANQGSEA. The CDR3 runs to 13 residues. CDR3 coding DNA: TGCAGCGTCCAGGGCAGGTTGAACACTGAAGCTTTCTTT. Residues: CSVQGRLNTEAFF.

V is TRBV5-1 and J is TRBJ2-6; 7 nucleotides match TRBD1. CDR1 is SGHRS, CDR2 YFSETQ, per germline. With 3 bases clipped from V and 1 base from J, the junction kept 1 base outside the gene matches. This CDR3 is built from 15 residues. CDR3 sequence: CASSSTGSGANVLTF. The CDR3 nucleotides are TGCGCCAGCAGCTCGACAGGGTCTGGGGCCAACGTCCTGACTTTC.

The rearrangement links TRBV18 to TRBJ1-2; 7 nucleotides agree with TRBD1. This CDR3 spans 15 amino acids. The ends lost 4 bases at V and 0 bases at J; junction bases unmatched: 5. The germline V gene encodes CDR1 KGHSH and CDR2 LQKENI. CDR3 bases: TGTGCCAGCTCACGGCCAGGGGGTGCTAACTATGGCTACACCTTC. It specifies CASSRPGGANYGYTF.

This clone was seen only a few times. The chain joins TRBV5-1 to TRBJ2-5; 8 positions match TRBD2. V trimming: 0 bases; J trimming: 2 bases; junction bases outside the gene matches: 0. In germline, CDR1 is SGHRS, CDR2 YFSETQ. The CDR3 is made up of 14 amino acids. CDR3 bases: TGCGCCAGCAGCTTGGCGGGAGGGCAAGAGACCCAGTACTTC. Residues: CASSLAGGQETQYF.

The DNA of the CDR3 is TGTGCCAGCAGCTTATCGGGAGTAGTGAATGAGCAGTTCTTC. This encodes CASSLSGVVNEQFF. The chain carries TRBV7-8 and TRBJ2-1, with D possibly matching TRBD2 (6 bases). Germline V gives CDR1 SGHVS, CDR2 FQNEAQ. Trimming removed 2 bases from V and 7 bases from J, with 12 bases in between. The CDR3 sequence is 14 residues long.

The chain has TRBV27 and TRBJ2-3; TRBD2 matches 15 bases. J gave up 7 bases and V 6 bases, and 2 bases lay outside the gene matches. The CDR3 has 14 residues. The germline CDR1 and CDR2 sequences are MNHEY and SMNVEV (reference sequence). CDR3 nucleotide sequence: TGTGCCAGCAGCGGACTAGCGGGAGGGTATACGCAGTATTTT. Protein: CASSGLAGGYTQYF.

The J gene is TRBJ1-3, the V gene TRBV10-3, with a tentative D call TRBD1 (6 bases). Germline CDR1 and CDR2: ENHRY and SYGVKD. Trimming stripped 0 bases from V and 0 bases from J, with 12 bases between. This CDR3 spans 17 amino acids. For the CDR3, the DNA is TGTGCCATCAGTGAGTCACCGACAGGAAACTCTGGAAACACCATATATTTT. Translation gives CAISESPTGNSGNTIYF.

The chain recombines TRBV30 with TRBJ1-2; 8 bases map to TRBD1. Germline CDR1 GTSNPN, CDR2 SVGIG (reference sequence). The CDR3 is 12 amino acids. J was trimmed by 6 bases and V by 1 base; bases with no gene match: 1. Here the CDR3 reads CAWSDRGNGYTF. The DNA for the CDR3 is TGTGCCTGGAGTGACAGGGGGAATGGCTACACCTTC.

The chain carries TRBV19 and TRBJ2-1; 13 bases agree with TRBD2. The CDR3 is 16 residues long. The J segment lost 8 bases and the V segment lost 4 bases, leaving 8 bases of the junction unmatched. Germline loops: CDR1 LNHDA, CDR2 SQIVND (reference sequence). In nucleotides, the CDR3 is TGTGCCAGTAGTAGGACTAGCGGGAGTGGGGGCGATGAGCAGTTCTTC. It specifies CASSRTSGSGGDEQFF.

The gene calls are TRBV6-1 and TRBJ1-1, with D perhaps TRBD1 (5 bases). V lost 9 bases to trimming and J lost 2 bases, with 13 bases between them. The CDR3 extends over 13 amino acids. Germline values: CDR1 MNHNS, CDR2 SASEGT. This chain's CDR3 is CASGVDSNTEAFF. For the CDR3, the DNA is TGTGCCAGTGGGGTTGACAGCAACACTGAAGCTTTCTTT.

The rearrangement uses TRBV7-8 and TRBJ2-7; D possibly corresponds to TRBD2 (5 bases). Germline V lookup: CDR1 SGHVS, CDR2 FQNEAQ. This CDR3 is 14 amino acids long. Deletions cut 2 bases from V and 1 base from J, with 9 bases between. The CDR3: CASSLIPGSYEQYF. CDR3 bases: TGTGCCAGCAGCTTAATTCCGGGATCCTACGAGCAGTACTTC.

The chain links TRBV10-3 to TRBJ2-5; D call uncertain. CDR3 length: 13 residues. CDR1 is ENHRY and CDR2 is SYGVKD in the germline V gene. Trimming cost V 5 bases and J 2 bases, with 9 bases left between them. The CDR3 DNA reads as TGTGCCATCAGTCTAGGCTGGCAAGAGACCCAGTACTTC. Translation gives CAISLGWQETQYF.

V usage is TRBV7-2 and J usage is TRBJ2-1; a possible D gene is TRBD1 (5 bases). Trimming left V 6 bases short and J 7 bases short, with 10 bases between. CDR3 length: 12 residues. Germline assignment: CDR1 SGHTA and CDR2 FQGNSA. CDR3 DNA: TGTGCCAGCAGGGCGGCAGGGAATGAGCAGTTCTTC. This codes for CASRAAGNEQFF.

The chain combines TRBV9 with TRBJ2-2; D perhaps matches TRBD2 (5 bases). Germline V gives CDR1 SGDLS, CDR2 YYNGEE. The CDR3 runs 12 residues. The V end was cut by 0 bases, the J end by 9 bases, with 6 bases between. The CDR3, as DNA: TGTGCCAGCAGCGTAGGGGAGCGGGAGCTGTTTTTT. Amino acid sequence: CASSVGERELFF. The whole variable domain, remainder taken from reference TRBV9 and TRBJ2-2, is DSGVTQTPKHLITATGQRVTLRCSPRSGDLSVYWYQQSLDQGLQFLIQYYNGEERAKGNILERFSAQQFPDLHSELNLSSLELGDSALYFCASSVGERELFFGEGSRLTVL.